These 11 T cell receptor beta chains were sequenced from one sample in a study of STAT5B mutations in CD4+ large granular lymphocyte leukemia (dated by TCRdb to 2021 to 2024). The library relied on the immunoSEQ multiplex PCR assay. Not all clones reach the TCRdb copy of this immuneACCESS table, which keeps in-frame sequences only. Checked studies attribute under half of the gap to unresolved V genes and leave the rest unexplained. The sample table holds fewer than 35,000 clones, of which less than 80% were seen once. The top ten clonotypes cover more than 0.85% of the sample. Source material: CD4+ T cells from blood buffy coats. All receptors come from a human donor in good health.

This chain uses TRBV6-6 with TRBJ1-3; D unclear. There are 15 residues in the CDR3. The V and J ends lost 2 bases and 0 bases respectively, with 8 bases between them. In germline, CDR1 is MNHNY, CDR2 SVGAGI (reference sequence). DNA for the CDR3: TGTGCCAGCAGTTACCTGACGGACTCTGGAAACACCATATATTTT. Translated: CASSYLTDSGNTIYF.

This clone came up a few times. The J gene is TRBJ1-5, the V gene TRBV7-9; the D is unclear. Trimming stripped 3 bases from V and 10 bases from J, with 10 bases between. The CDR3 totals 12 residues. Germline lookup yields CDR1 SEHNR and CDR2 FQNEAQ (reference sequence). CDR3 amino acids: CASSFPRAPQHF. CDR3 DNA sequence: TGTGCCAGCAGCTTCCCCCGGGCTCCCCAGCATTTT.

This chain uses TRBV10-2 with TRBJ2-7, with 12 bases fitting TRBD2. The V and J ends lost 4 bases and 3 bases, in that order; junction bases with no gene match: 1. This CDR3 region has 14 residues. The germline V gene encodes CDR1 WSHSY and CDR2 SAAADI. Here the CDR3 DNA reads TGCGCCAGCAGTGCGACTAGCGGGAGCTACGAGCAGTACTTC. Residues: CASSATSGSYEQYF.

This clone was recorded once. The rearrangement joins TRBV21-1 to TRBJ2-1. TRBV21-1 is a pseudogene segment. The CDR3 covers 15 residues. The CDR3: CATNRADSSYNEQFF. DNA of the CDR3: TGTGCCACTAATCGGGCTGATAGCTCCTACAATGAGCAGTTCTTC.

The CDR3 protein is CAISEGSNGYTF. The CDR3, as DNA: TGTGCCATCAGTGAGGGGAGTAATGGCTACACCTTC. V and J are TRBV10-3 and TRBJ1-2, with D uncertain. Trimming stripped 2 bases from V and 6 bases from J, with 7 bases between. The CDR3 runs to 12 residues. Per the germline V gene, CDR1 is ENHRY and CDR2 is SYGVKD.

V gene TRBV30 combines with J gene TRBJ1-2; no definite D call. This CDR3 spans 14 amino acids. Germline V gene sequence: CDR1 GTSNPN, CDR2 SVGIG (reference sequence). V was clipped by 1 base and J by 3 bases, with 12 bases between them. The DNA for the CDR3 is TGTGCCTGGAGTGAGGTGGTTCCCGACTATGGCTACACCTTC. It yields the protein CAWSEVVPDYGYTF.

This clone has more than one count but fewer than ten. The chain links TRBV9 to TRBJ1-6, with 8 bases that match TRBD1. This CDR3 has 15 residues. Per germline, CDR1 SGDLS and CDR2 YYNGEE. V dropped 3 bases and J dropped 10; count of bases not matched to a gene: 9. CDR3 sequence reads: CASSAGQGVKSPLHF. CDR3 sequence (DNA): TGTGCCAGCAGCGCCGGACAGGGTGTCAAGTCACCCCTCCACTTT.

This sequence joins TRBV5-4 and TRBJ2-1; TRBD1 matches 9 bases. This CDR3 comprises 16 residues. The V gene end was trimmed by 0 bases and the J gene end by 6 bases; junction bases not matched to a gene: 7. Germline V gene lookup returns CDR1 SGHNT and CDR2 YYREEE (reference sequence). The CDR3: CASSLAGQGISNEQFF. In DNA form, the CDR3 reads TGTGCCAGCAGCTTGGCCGGACAGGGGATAAGCAATGAGCAGTTCTTC.

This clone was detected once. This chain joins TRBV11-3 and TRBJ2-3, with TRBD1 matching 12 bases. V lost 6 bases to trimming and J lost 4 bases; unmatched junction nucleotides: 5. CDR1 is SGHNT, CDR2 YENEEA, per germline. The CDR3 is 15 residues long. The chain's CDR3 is CASRSRDRGPDTQYF. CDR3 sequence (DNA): TGTGCCAGCAGGAGCCGGGACAGGGGGCCAGATACGCAGTATTTT.

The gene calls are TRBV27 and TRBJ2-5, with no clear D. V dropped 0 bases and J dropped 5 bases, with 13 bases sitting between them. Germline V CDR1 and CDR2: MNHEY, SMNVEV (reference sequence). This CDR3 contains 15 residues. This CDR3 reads CASSLSLTRRETQYF. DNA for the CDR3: TGTGCCAGCAGTTTATCGCTGACACGCCGGGAGACCCAGTACTTC.

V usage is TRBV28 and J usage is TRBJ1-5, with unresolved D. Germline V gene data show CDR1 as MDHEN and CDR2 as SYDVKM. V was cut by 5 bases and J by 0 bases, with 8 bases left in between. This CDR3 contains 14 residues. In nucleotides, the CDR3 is TGTGCCAGCAGTCCCCCTAATAGCAATCAGCCCCAGCATTTT. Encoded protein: CASSPPNSNQPQHF. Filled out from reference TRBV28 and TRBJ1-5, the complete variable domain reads DVKVTQSSRYLVKRTGEKVFLECVQDMDHENMFWYRQDPGLGLRLIYFSYDVKMKEKGDIPEGYSVSREKKERFSLILESASTNQTSMYLCASSPPNSNQPQHFGDGTRLSIL.